This TCR beta chain is from a study of OX40 agonist ivuxolimab in advanced cancers. Overall study context: Enrolled patients in dose escalation had cancers that were hepatocellular carcinoma, melanoma, renal cell or head and neck cancer.

Here immunoSEQ multiplex PCR was the method, and the copy in TCRdb shows in-frame clones only, minus some. The sample carries more than 50,000 clones, 85% recorded once. As regards this clone: Its antigen is unknown.

Study-wide points: The study found among the lowest clonal expansion in partial responders at 0.1-3.0 mg/kg.

Blood samples were obtained at baseline, cycle 4 day 1, and cycle 7 day 1. After removal of 6 bases from V and 7 bases from J, the junction contained 9 bases not matched to a gene. From germline, CDR1 is LNHDA and CDR2 SQIVND (reference sequence). The CDR3 sequence is 15 residues long. The chain recombines TRBV19 with TRBJ2-1; 10 bases line up with TRBD2. This TCR came from an adult with an advanced solid tumor such as melanoma, head and neck, liver or kidney cancer. Sequences were derived from CD4+ or CD8+ T cells sorted from blood, sampled in a trial of the OX40 agonist ivuxolimab. CDR3 nucleotides: TGTGCCAGTAGCCCCGGGGCTAGCGGGAGAAATGAGCAGTTCTTC. Its protein product is CASSPGASGRNEQFF.